The T cell receptor beta chain under discussion was sequenced for a study of OX40 agonist ivuxolimab in advanced cancers. As for the study in general: Patients took ivuxolimab, an agonistic anti-OX40 (CD134) antibody.

Assay used: immunoSEQ multiplex PCR; TCRdb lists only in-frame clones, some missing. In the table there are 50,000 to 65,000 clones, over 75% of which are singletons. Autoimmune disease history or systemic immunosuppression excluded patients. Blood was sampled at baseline, cycle 4 day 1, and cycle 7 day 1. The germline gives CDR1 SGHRS, CDR2 YFSETQ. The CDR3 length is 16 residues. Trimming took 0 bases from V and 5 from J, leaving 15 bases between them. Study observations and caveats: Compared with CD4+, CD8+ T cells on average had more expanded clones.

Of note for this clone: Its antigen is unknown.

This sequence joins TRBV5-1 and TRBJ2-1, with D possibly being TRBD1 or TRBD2 (5 bases each). The TCR was taken from an adult with an advanced solid tumor such as melanoma, head and neck, liver or kidney cancer. This specimen consisted of CD4+ or CD8+ T cells sorted from blood, obtained in a trial of the OX40 agonist ivuxolimab. CDR3 nucleotide sequence: TGCGCCAGCAGCTTGGGGCTAGCAAGGGGAGACAATGAGCAGTTCTTC. As protein: CASSLGLARGDNEQFF.